One sample yielded the 21 T cell receptor beta chains listed below, sequenced in a study of response to subunit inactivated influenza vaccine. One entry per CDR3 protein, called by TCRdb with MiXCR from the RT-PCR reads. The sample gives 400,000 to 650,000 distinct CDR3 sequences, approximately 7.7% of which show up once; around 13% is in the top ten. The input for sequencing was PBMCs from blood, taken roughly 24 months after vaccination. The receptors here all came from a man aged 50-75 years who received an inactivated influenza vaccine.

This clonotype was observed a handful of times. The chain employs TRBV29-1 and TRBJ2-7; possible D gene TRBD1, 5 bases. The CDR3 consists of 15 residues. CDR1 is SQVTM, CDR2 ANQGSEA, per germline. Trimming cost V 0 bases and J 1 base, with 13 bases left between them. The CDR3, as DNA: TGCAGCGTTGAAGATTGGGAACAGGAATCCTACGAGCAGTACTTC. This sequence encodes CSVEDWEQESYEQYF.

The chain uses TRBV5-1 and TRBJ1-1; TRBD1 matches at 7 bases. V trimming: 1 base; J trimming: 1 base; junction bases outside the gene matches: 4. CDR1 is SGHRS and CDR2 is YFSETQ in the germline V gene. The CDR3 runs 15 residues. CDR3 bases: TGCGCCAGCAGCTTGTGGACAGGCGGGAACACTGAAGCTTTCTTT. The encoded protein is CASSLWTGGNTEAFF. Supplemented by reference TRBV5-1 and TRBJ1-1, the full variable domain reads KAGVTQTPRYLIKTRGQQVTLSCSPISGHRSVSWYQQTPGQGLQFLFEYFSETQRNKGNFPGRFSGRQFSNSRSEMNVSTLELGDSALYLCASSLWTGGNTEAFFGQGTRLTVV.

The CDR3 sequence is CASSQERWSGANVLTF. CDR3 DNA: TGTGCCAGCAGCCAAGAACGGTGGTCTGGGGCCAACGTCCTGACTTTC. The rearrangement links TRBV3-1 to TRBJ2-6; no clear D gene. V dropped 0 bases and J dropped 1 base, with 7 bases sitting between them. Germline CDR1 reads LGHDT; CDR2 reads YNNKEL (reference sequence). This CDR3 has 16 residues.

This clonotype was recorded a few times. The V and J genes are TRBV29-1 and TRBJ2-7, with D possibly being TRBD2 (6 bases). There are 14 residues in the CDR3. Germline V lookup: CDR1 SQVTM, CDR2 ANQGSEA. V lost 6 bases and J lost 3, with 18 bases in between. This chain's CDR3 is CSVVTGQGGYEQYF. In DNA, the CDR3 is TGCAGCGTCGTAACCGGGCAGGGAGGCTACGAGCAGTACTTC.

This clonotype was detected many times. This rearrangement joins TRBV29-1 to TRBJ2-2; TRBD1 agrees at 8 bases. V lost 5 bases to trimming and J lost 2 bases; unmatched junction nucleotides: 10. The CDR3 sequence is 16 residues long. Germline V gene data show CDR1 as SQVTM and CDR2 as ANQGSEA. CDR3 nucleotides: TGCAGCGTTCGCCTTAGACAGGGGAGTAACACCGGGGAGCTGTTTTTT. This gives the protein CSVRLRQGSNTGELFF.

The rearrangement uses TRBV6-1 and TRBJ1-5, with D maybe TRBD1 (5 bases). The CDR3 length is 15 residues. CDR1 is MNHNS and CDR2 is SASEGT in the germline V gene. The V and J ends lost 6 bases and 3 bases respectively, with 15 bases between them. In nucleotides, the CDR3 is TGTGCCAGCAGCGGAGCAGGGATTTTCAATCAGCCCCAGCATTTT. This translates into CASSGAGIFNQPQHF.

This clonotype was counted a few times. The rearrangement joins TRBV4-3 to TRBJ2-3, with TRBD1 as a possible D gene (5 bases). V was clipped by 0 bases and J by 7 bases, with 17 bases between them. Germline values: CDR1 LGHNA, CDR2 YSLEER. The CDR3 has 16 residues. DNA for the CDR3: TGCGCCAGCAGCCAAGATAGGGGCGGCCTTCCGAATACGCAGTATTTT. This translates into CASSQDRGGLPNTQYF.

V usage is TRBV20-1 and J usage is TRBJ2-7; D is undetermined. Trimming removed 3 bases from V and 2 bases from J, with 8 bases in between. Germline-derived CDR1 and CDR2 are DFQATT and SNEGSKA (reference sequence). The CDR3 has 12 residues. The CDR3, as DNA: TGCAGTGCTAGGTCCATGGCCTACGAGCAGTACTTC. It codes for CSARSMAYEQYF.

The chain recombines TRBV28 with TRBJ2-7; D is uncertain. This CDR3 is 14 amino acids long. The germline V gene has CDR1 MDHEN and CDR2 SYDVKM. Trimming shortened V by 6 bases and J by 2 bases, and 14 bases separated the two germline ends. CDR3 nucleotides: TGTGCCAGCAGCACCTGGACGGGCGCCTACGAGCAGTACTTC. This encodes CASSTWTGAYEQYF. The complete variable domain, with remaining parts taken from reference TRBV28 and TRBJ2-7, reads DVKVTQSSRYLVKRTGEKVFLECVQDMDHENMFWYRQDPGLGLRLIYFSYDVKMKEKGDIPEGYSVSREKKERFSLILESASTNQTSMYLCASSTWTGAYEQYFGPGTRLTVT.

The chain is built from TRBV20-1 and TRBJ2-7, with 10 nucleotides matching TRBD2. The length of the CDR3 is 16 residues. V gave up 0 bases and J gave up 2 bases; unmatched junction bases: 7. Germline assignment: CDR1 DFQATT and CDR2 SNEGSKA (reference sequence). The CDR3 loop reads CSARDAIAGGTYEQYF. For the CDR3, the DNA is TGCAGTGCTAGAGACGCTATAGCGGGAGGAACCTACGAGCAGTACTTC.

This clonotype was found a few times. The V gene is TRBV20-1, the J gene TRBJ2-7; D remains unclear. With 0 bases removed from V and 1 base from J, the gap between germline ends came to 7 bases. The CDR3 consists of 13 residues. Looked up from germline, CDR1 is DFQATT and CDR2 is SNEGSKA (reference sequence). CDR3 protein: CSARDPLSYEQYF. The CDR3 nucleotides read TGCAGTGCTAGAGATCCCCTGTCCTACGAGCAGTACTTC.

This chain joins TRBV12-3 or TRBV12-4 and TRBJ2-7; TRBD1 might be the D (6 bases). The CDR3 length is 12 residues. Trimming took off 6 bases at V and 4 bases at J, with 10 bases between the two ends. The CDR3 DNA is TGTGCCAGCAGATCTCAGGGGTACGAGCAGTACTTC. This translates into CASRSQGYEQYF.

This rearrangement joins TRBV10-3 to TRBJ2-7, with D perhaps assigned TRBD1 or TRBD2 (5 bases each). Trimming removed 0 bases at V and 3 bases at J, with 12 bases between. From germline, CDR1 is ENHRY and CDR2 SYGVKD. There are 15 residues in the CDR3. The chain's CDR3 is CAISESRDRSYEQYF. The DNA of the CDR3 is TGTGCCATCAGTGAGTCTCGGGACCGGAGCTACGAGCAGTACTTC.

This clonotype was observed many times. This chain uses TRBV5-6 with TRBJ2-7; D is undetermined. Germline V lookup: CDR1 SGHDT, CDR2 YYEEEE. Trimming stripped 2 bases from V and 7 bases from J, with 16 bases between. This CDR3 has 14 residues. CDR3 residues: CASSFLQGGNEQYF. DNA for the CDR3: TGTGCCAGCAGCTTTTTGCAAGGCGGAAATGAGCAGTACTTC. Combining the CDR3 with reference TRBV5-6 and TRBJ2-7 gives the whole variable domain DAGVTQSPTHLIKTRGQQVTLRCSPKSGHDTVSWYQQALGQGPQFIFQYYEEEERQRGNFPDRFSGHQFPNYSSELNVNALLLGDSALYLCASSFLQGGNEQYFGPGTRLTVT.

V and J are TRBV5-1 and TRBJ2-1; D may be TRBD1 or TRBD2 (6 bases each). V dropped 4 bases and J dropped 0 bases, with 11 bases sitting between them. Germline lookup yields CDR1 SGHRS and CDR2 YFSETQ. The length of the CDR3 is 15 residues. CDR3 in amino acids: CASSPGGHSYNEQFF. The CDR3 DNA reads TGCGCCAGCAGCCCCGGGGGACACTCCTACAATGAGCAGTTCTTC.

This clonotype turned up a few times. The rearrangement joins TRBV5-1 to TRBJ2-2, with a weak D call TRBD1 (5 bases). The CDR3 length is 13 residues. V was pared by 5 bases and J by 4 bases, with 9 bases between. Germline lookup yields CDR1 SGHRS and CDR2 YFSETQ. The CDR3 DNA reads TGCGCCAGCAGGAGCAGGGTCACCGGGGAGCTGTTTTTT. Its protein is CASRSRVTGELFF.

This clonotype was recorded a few times. The rearrangement links TRBV11-2 to TRBJ2-2; 9 bases map to TRBD1. The CDR3 length is 16 residues. V lost 1 base and J lost 5; bases outside the gene matches: 5. CDR1 is SGHAT and CDR2 is FQNNGV in the germline V gene. The CDR3 loop reads CASSLVDRGTTGELFF. DNA for the CDR3: TGTGCCAGCAGCTTAGTTGACAGGGGGACTACCGGGGAGCTGTTTTTT.

This clonotype was seen repeatedly, ten times or more. V usage is TRBV18 and J usage is TRBJ2-7; D perhaps matches TRBD1 (5 bases). This CDR3 region has 14 residues. The germline V gene encodes CDR1 KGHSH and CDR2 LQKENI. V was clipped by 6 bases and J by 0 bases, with 12 bases between them. The DNA for the CDR3 is TGTGCCAGCTCCCCCCAGGGCGGCTCCTACGAGCAGTACTTC. Its protein is CASSPQGGSYEQYF.

The chain recombines TRBV7-2 with TRBJ2-5; 11 nucleotides match TRBD2. The CDR3 covers 15 residues. The germline gives CDR1 SGHTA, CDR2 FQGNSA. The junction had 5 bases not matched to a gene; V was cut back by 5 bases and J by 3 bases. The CDR3 DNA sequence: TGTGCCAGCAGCCCACGACTAGCGGGGAAAGAGACCCAGTACTTC. Amino acids: CASSPRLAGKETQYF.

This chain links TRBV27 with TRBJ1-5; no definite D call. Germline V CDR1 and CDR2: MNHEY, SMNVEV (reference sequence). This CDR3 comprises 13 residues. Trimming pared 3 bases from V and 3 bases from J, leaving 6 bases between. In DNA form, the CDR3 reads TGTGCCAGCAGTTTCCAGTACAATCAGCCCCAGCATTTT. This encodes CASSFQYNQPQHF.

This clonotype was detected many times. The chain has TRBV18 and TRBJ1-1; TRBD1 matches 10 bases. V lost 4 bases, J lost 3 bases, and 5 bases stayed unmatched. CDR1 is KGHSH, CDR2 LQKENI, per germline. The CDR3 consists of 15 residues. This CDR3 reads CASSHPGQGYTEAFF. As DNA, the CDR3 is TGTGCCAGCTCACACCCGGGACAGGGGTACACTGAAGCTTTCTTT.